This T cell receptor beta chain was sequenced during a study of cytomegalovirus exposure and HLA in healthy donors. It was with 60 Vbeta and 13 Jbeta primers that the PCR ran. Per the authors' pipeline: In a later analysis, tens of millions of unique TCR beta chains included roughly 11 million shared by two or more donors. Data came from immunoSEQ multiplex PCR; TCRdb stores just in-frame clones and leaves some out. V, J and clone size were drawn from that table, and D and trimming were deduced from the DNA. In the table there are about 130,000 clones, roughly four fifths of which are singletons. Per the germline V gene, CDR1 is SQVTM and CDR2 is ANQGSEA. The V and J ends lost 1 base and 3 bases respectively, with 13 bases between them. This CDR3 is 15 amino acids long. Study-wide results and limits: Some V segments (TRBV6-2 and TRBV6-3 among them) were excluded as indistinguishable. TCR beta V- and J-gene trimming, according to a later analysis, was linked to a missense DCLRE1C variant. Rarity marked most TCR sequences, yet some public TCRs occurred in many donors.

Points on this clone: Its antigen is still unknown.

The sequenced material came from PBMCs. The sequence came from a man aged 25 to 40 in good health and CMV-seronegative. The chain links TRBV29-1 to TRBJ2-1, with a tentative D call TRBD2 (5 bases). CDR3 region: CSVEGRLVSYNEQFF. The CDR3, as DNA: TGCAGCGTTGAAGGGAGGCTAGTCAGCTACAATGAGCAGTTCTTC.